These 28 T cell receptor beta chains were all obtained from the same sample, sequenced in a study of tissue T cells after allogeneic stem cell transplantation (dated by TCRdb to the early 2020s). This sample's time point label indicates: mouse harvest day 7 after allogeneic transplant. Mouse grafts consisting of 10^7 T-cell-depleted bone marrow cells combined with 10^6 splenic CD5+ T cells were administered by tail vein injection. The receptor library was made with the immunoSEQ multiplex PCR assay. This is the immuneACCESS table as TCRdb keeps it, with only in-frame sequences that have V and J called. A part of the clones is gone; compared with another copy, unresolved V genes explain less than half, and the rest is unexplained. The sample table contains roughly 7,300 clones; only one count was recorded for about 47% of them. The ten largest clones capture 5.1% of the sample. Sequencing used gut tissue. The receptors originated from a female BALB/c mouse given C57BL/6 T cells with graft-versus-host disease after an allogeneic hematopoietic cell transplant.

This clone was detected once. Each gene name is a mouse one. The read ends 1 residue before the CDR3 terminus; that terminus is restored from the germline J gene. The chain carries TRBV13-2 and TRBJ2-7; D is perhaps TRBD1 (6 bases). CDR1 is NNHNN and CDR2 is SYGAGS in the germline V gene (reference sequence). V lost 5 bases and J lost 6, with 9 bases in between. CDR3 size: 11 residues. The CDR3 protein is CASGDSFEQYF. CDR3 DNA (partial): TGTGCCAGCGGGGACAGTTTTGAACAGTAC.

This clone appeared a few times. The listed genes are named as in mouse. The CDR3 DNA, read in part, is TGTGCCAGCAAGGGGGAACCCAACGAAAGATTATTT. Residues: CASKGEPNERLF. The whole CDR3 protein is CASKGEPNERLFF. The rearrangement joins TRBV19 to TRBJ1-4; possible D gene TRBD1, 6 bases. The DNA ends 1 residue before the CDR3 does, and the rest of the CDR3 is filled in from the germline J gene. CDR1 and CDR2 from the germline V gene are FNHDT and SITEND (reference sequence). The CDR3 totals 13 residues. Trimming took 6 bases from V and 3 from J, leaving 9 bases between them.

Details on this clone: Gene names refer to mouse genes. With the read ending 1 residue before the CDR3 end, the germline J gene is used to fill in that end. The chain is built from TRBV2 and TRBJ2-7; 10 bases align to TRBD2. Germline V gene lookup returns CDR1 LGHNA and CDR2 YSYQKL. CDR3 size: 15 residues. Losses at the gene ends were 0 bases for V and 4 bases for J; bases not matched to a gene: 3. CDR3 amino acids: CASSQDRTGGYEQYF. The part of the CDR3 DNA that was read is TGTGCCAGCAGCCAAGATCGGACTGGGGGTTATGAACAGTAC.

As regards this clone: The genes are named according to mouse. From the germline J gene comes the end of the CDR3, since the read stops 1 residue before it. This rearrangement joins TRBV13-2 to TRBJ2-7; D gene uncertain. V was trimmed by 1 base and J by 0 bases, leaving 8 bases between them. Germline V lookup: CDR1 NNHNN, CDR2 SYGAGS (reference sequence). This CDR3 is built from 14 residues. CDR3 DNA, as far as it was read: TGTGCCAGCGGTGATCAGGAAAGCTCCTATGAACAGTAC. Protein sequence: CASGDQESSYEQY. The CDR3 in its entirety is CASGDQESSYEQYF.

Comments on this clone: Genes and germline are mouse. Read data end 1 residue before the CDR3 end; the end is taken from the germline J gene. This chain joins TRBV1 and TRBJ2-7; D is possibly TRBD1 or TRBD2 (5 bases each). V lost 0 bases, J lost 1 base, and 16 bases lay in between. The germline V gene has CDR1 NSQYPW and CDR2 LRSPGD (reference sequence). The CDR3 covers 17 residues. The CDR3 here is CTCSADTGRGGSYEQYF. CDR3 bases read: TGCACCTGCAGTGCAGATACGGGGCGCGGGGGATCCTATGAACAGTAC.

About this clone: Mouse gene names and germline throughout. Coverage ceases 1 residue before the CDR3 finishes, and the germline J gene fills in the end. This rearrangement joins TRBV19 to TRBJ2-1, with 11 nucleotides matching TRBD2. Germline CDR1 and CDR2: FNHDT and SITEND (reference sequence). The CDR3 spans 17 residues. The ends lost 2 bases at V and 6 bases at J; junction bases unmatched: 10. CDR3 DNA, as far as it was read: TGTGCCAGCAGTATGGACTGGGGGGCGCTGATGAGTGCTGAGCAGTTC. As protein: CASSMDWGALMSAEQF. The whole CDR3 is CASSMDWGALMSAEQFF.

A note on this clone: Gene names and germline refer to mouse. The read gets to within 1 residue of the CDR3 end, and the germline J gene fills in the rest. This chain links TRBV1 with TRBJ2-7; 10 bases agree with TRBD1. The length of the CDR3 is 14 residues. The germline V gene has CDR1 NSQYPW and CDR2 LRSPGD (reference sequence). Trimming cost V 2 bases and J 3 bases; bases outside gene matches: 1. Incomplete CDR3 DNA: TGCACCTGCAGTGCAAGGGACAGGGGCTATGAACAGTAC. Its translation is CTCSARDRGYEQY. The full CDR3 reads CTCSARDRGYEQYF.

In this sample, this clone turned up a few times. The listed genes are named as in mouse. The sequence runs out 1 residue before the end of the CDR3; the remainder is reconstructed from the germline J gene. The genes are TRBV26 and TRBJ1-1; D is unresolved. V was trimmed by 4 bases and J by 0 bases, leaving 6 bases between them. This CDR3 contains 13 residues. Germline values: CDR1 KGHPV, CDR2 FQNQEV (reference sequence). The CDR3 bases that were read are TGTGCCAGCAGTCCGGGTGCAAACACAGAAGTCTTC. This codes for CASSPGANTEVF. The whole CDR3 protein is CASSPGANTEVFF.

A single count supports this clone. These gene names are mouse names. The read gets to within 1 residue of the CDR3 end, and the germline J gene fills in the rest. The chain recombines TRBV2 with TRBJ2-5; tentatively, D is TRBD2 (6 bases). CDR3 length: 14 residues. Germline values: CDR1 LGHNA, CDR2 YSYQKL. V was shortened by 0 bases and J by 6 bases, with 10 bases between the two germline ends. The CDR3 DNA, read in part, is TGTGCCAGCAGCCAAGACGCGACTGGCGACACCCAGTAC. Translation: CASSQDATGDTQY. The entire CDR3 sequence reads CASSQDATGDTQYF.

This clone has more than one count but fewer than ten. These gene names are mouse names. The read falls 1 residue short of the CDR3 end, and the missing part is taken from the germline J gene. The rearrangement joins TRBV23 to TRBJ2-7. Germline CDR1 reads KGHTA; CDR2 reads FQNQQP. The CDR3 sequence is 10 residues long. The CDR3 loop is CSSSTYEQYF. The CDR3 DNA, read in part, is TGCTCCAGCAGCACGTATGAACAGTAC.

This clone appeared a few times. Gene names and germline refer to mouse. CDR3 protein: CASSLSGDAETLYF. The CDR3 DNA, read in part, is TGTGCCAGCAGTCTGTCAGGGGATGCAGAAACGCTGTAT. The V and J genes are TRBV26 and TRBJ2-3; tentatively, D is TRBD1 (5 bases). Coverage ceases 1 residue before the CDR3 finishes, and the germline J gene fills in the end. V lost 0 bases to trimming and J lost 2 bases, with 6 bases between them. Germline CDR1 KGHPV, CDR2 FQNQEV (reference sequence). The CDR3 is 14 amino acids.

Only one count was recorded for this clone. The genes are named according to mouse. From the germline J gene comes the end of the CDR3, since the read stops 1 residue before it. The V and J genes are TRBV26 and TRBJ2-3; 8 bases agree with TRBD2. From germline, CDR1 is KGHPV and CDR2 FQNQEV (reference sequence). This CDR3 contains 16 residues. V gave up 0 bases and J gave up 4 bases; unmatched junction bases: 6. The part of the CDR3 DNA that was read is TGTGCCAGCAGTCTGTCTTGGGGGGGTATGTCAGAAACGCTGTAT. Translated: CASSLSWGGMSETLY. The CDR3 in full is CASSLSWGGMSETLYF.

This clone was counted between two and nine times. Gene names follow the mouse nomenclature. With the read ending 1 residue before the CDR3 end, the germline J gene is used to fill in that end. The chain joins TRBV3 to TRBJ1-4; D is unclear. The ends were cut back, 5 bases at V and 7 bases at J, with 8 bases in the middle. Germline V CDR1 and CDR2: SNHLY, FYNGKV (reference sequence). This CDR3 has 12 amino acids. CDR3 sequence reads: CASSVTSERLFF. CDR3 bases read: TGTGCCAGCAGCGTAACCTCCGAAAGATTATTT.

As regards this clone: Genes and germline are mouse. Read data end 1 residue before the CDR3 end; the end is taken from the germline J gene. The chain links TRBV26 to TRBJ2-3, with 12 bases fitting TRBD2. The junction had 5 bases not matched to a gene; V was cut back by 5 bases and J by 2 bases. The V gene's germline CDR1 is KGHPV and CDR2 FQNQEV (reference sequence). CDR3 length: 16 amino acids. Here the CDR3 reads CASSYDWGGDAETLYF. The part of the CDR3 DNA that was read is TGTGCCAGCAGTTATGACTGGGGGGGCGATGCAGAAACGCTGTAT.

This clone was picked up a small number of times. The gene symbols are mouse symbols. Read coverage stops 1 residue before the CDR3 terminus; the germline J gene supplies the remainder. This chain joins TRBV26 and TRBJ2-4; D possibly corresponds to TRBD2 (5 bases). In germline, CDR1 is KGHPV, CDR2 FQNQEV (reference sequence). The CDR3 contains 14 residues. Deletions cut 3 bases from V and 0 bases from J, with 7 bases between. The sequenced part of the CDR3 DNA is TGTGCCAGCAGTCTCTGGGCTAGTCAAAACACCTTGTAC. Translation gives CASSLWASQNTLY. The full CDR3 reads CASSLWASQNTLYF.

This clone was seen only a few times. Mouse gene names apply. The read terminates 1 residue before the CDR3 end, so the remaining end is supplied by the germline J gene. This chain links TRBV19 with TRBJ2-1, with TRBD2 as a possible D gene (7 bases). Germline V gene sequence: CDR1 FNHDT, CDR2 SITEND (reference sequence). The CDR3 consists of 14 residues. V dropped 2 bases and J dropped 7 bases, with 13 bases sitting between them. CDR3 bases read: TGTGCCAGCAGTATCGGGGGGCGCAGAGCTGAGCAGTTC. Amino acids: CASSIGGRRAEQF. The whole CDR3 sequence is CASSIGGRRAEQFF.

Remarks on this clone: All gene names here are mouse names. Read coverage stops 1 residue before the CDR3 terminus; the germline J gene supplies the remainder. The V and J genes are TRBV12-2 and TRBJ2-5, with 8 bases identical to TRBD2. The germline V gene has CDR1 SGHLS and CDR2 HYDKME. This CDR3 spans 15 amino acids. Trimming cost V 4 bases and J 2 bases; bases outside gene matches: 7. The CDR3 is CASSGDWRVQDTQYF. The CDR3 bases that were read are TGTGCCAGCTCAGGGGACTGGAGGGTCCAAGACACCCAGTAC.

About this clone: Gene and germline names: mouse. Sequencing ends 1 residue short of the CDR3 end; the germline J gene provides the rest. V usage is TRBV26 and J usage is TRBJ1-3; possible D gene TRBD1, 5 bases. V was cut by 2 bases and J by 2 bases, with 7 bases left in between. This CDR3 is built from 14 residues. Germline V gives CDR1 KGHPV, CDR2 FQNQEV (reference sequence). The sequenced part of the CDR3 DNA is TGTGCCAGCAGTCTGGCCAGGGCTGGAAATACGCTCTAT. It encodes CASSLARAGNTLY. The CDR3 in full is CASSLARAGNTLYF.

As regards this clone: Mouse germline and gene names are used. The read falls 1 residue short of the CDR3 end, and the missing part is taken from the germline J gene. The chain employs TRBV26 and TRBJ1-2, with D uncertain. The V end lost 2 bases, the J end lost 1 base, and 8 bases lay between the germline ends. The CDR3 is made up of 14 amino acids. The germline gives CDR1 KGHPV, CDR2 FQNQEV (reference sequence). CDR3 loop: CASSLSLLNSDYTF. The covered CDR3 bases are TGTGCCAGCAGTCTGAGTCTGCTAAACTCCGACTACACC. The whole variable domain, filled in from reference TRBV26 and TRBJ1-2, reads NSKVIQTPRYLVKGQGQKAKMRCIPEKGHPVVFWYQQNKNNEFKFLINFQNQEVLQQIDMTEKRFSAECPSNSPCSLEIQSSEAGDSALYLCASSLSLLNSDYTFGSGTRLLVI.

As to this clone: The listed genes are named as in mouse. The CDR3 end lies 1 residue beyond the end of the read and is filled in from the germline J gene. The rearrangement links TRBV15 to TRBJ1-3; D might be TRBD1 (5 bases). The CDR3 contains 15 residues. Germline V gene sequence: CDR1 SGHND, CDR2 FRSKSL. V was shortened by 6 bases and J by 0 bases, with 12 bases between the two germline ends. CDR3 sequence: CASSPTENSGNTLYF. The DNA read from the CDR3 is TGTGCCAGCAGCCCGACAGAAAATTCTGGAAATACGCTCTAT.

This clone was detected only once. Gene names and germline refer to mouse. Read data end 1 residue before the CDR3 end; the end is taken from the germline J gene. The rearrangement uses TRBV26 and TRBJ2-3; D may be TRBD1 or TRBD2 (5 bases each). Between the trimmed V and J ends, which lost 2 bases and 3 bases, there was a span of 6 bases. CDR1 is KGHPV, CDR2 FQNQEV, per germline (reference sequence). This CDR3 has 13 amino acids. The CDR3 bases that were read are TGTGCCAGCAGTCTGCGGGGGGCAGAAACGCTGTAT. It is translated as CASSLRGAETLY. The whole CDR3 protein reads CASSLRGAETLYF.

Details on this clone: Mouse gene names apply. The read terminates 1 residue ahead of where the CDR3 ends, so the germline J gene completes it. The chain recombines TRBV16 with TRBJ1-1, with D uncertain. V was shortened by 0 bases and J by 10 bases, with 3 bases between the two germline ends. The CDR3 totals 10 residues. Germline V lookup: CDR1 SGHSA, CDR2 FRNQAP. CDR3 region: CASSLDGVFF. The CDR3 DNA, read in part, is TGTGCAAGCAGCTTAGACGGAGTCTTC. The complete variable domain, with remaining parts taken from reference TRBV16 and TRBJ1-1, reads NAGVIQTPRHKVTGKGQEATLWCEPISGHSAVFWYRQTIVQGLEFLTYFRNQAPIDDSGMPKERFSAQMPNQSHSTLKIQSTQPQDSAVYLCASSLDGVFFGKGTRLTVV.

This clone was counted between two and nine times. Genes and germline are mouse. The CDR3 end falls 1 residue outside the read, so it is completed with the germline J gene. The gene calls are TRBV26 and TRBJ2-7, with 8 bases identical to TRBD1. The CDR3 contains 13 residues. The germline gives CDR1 KGHPV, CDR2 FQNQEV (reference sequence). The V gene end was trimmed by 6 bases and the J gene end by 7 bases; junction bases not matched to a gene: 8. The part of the CDR3 DNA that was read is TGTGCCAGCAGGTTGACAGGGGCGGGGGAACAGTAC. Its translation: CASRLTGAGEQY. The whole CDR3 sequence reads CASRLTGAGEQYF. The full variable domain, rest sourced from reference TRBV26 and TRBJ2-7, is NSKVIQTPRYLVKGQGQKAKMRCIPEKGHPVVFWYQQNKNNEFKFLINFQNQEVLQQIDMTEKRFSAECPSNSPCSLEIQSSEAGDSALYLCASRLTGAGEQYFGPGTRLTVL.

With respect to this clone: Here the gene names and germline are mouse. Read coverage stops 1 residue before the CDR3 terminus; the germline J gene supplies the remainder. V gene TRBV19 combines with J gene TRBJ2-2; unclear D gene. CDR1 and CDR2 (germline): FNHDT, SITEND (reference sequence). Trimming removed 1 base from V and 0 bases from J, with 7 bases in between. The CDR3 length is 15 residues. The CDR3 loop is CASSITPANTGQLYF. The sequenced CDR3 bases are TGTGCCAGCAGTATAACGCCAGCAAACACCGGGCAGCTCTAC.

With regard to this clone: The gene symbols are mouse symbols. From the germline J gene comes the end of the CDR3, since the read stops 1 residue before it. The chain links TRBV23 to TRBJ2-7; the table assigns TRBD1, which was not confirmed against the DNA. In germline, CDR1 is KGHTA, CDR2 FQNQQP. The CDR3 is 13 residues long. This CDR3 is CSSSQSSDYEQYF. Partial CDR3 DNA: TGCTCCAGCAGTCAATCGTCAGACTATGAACAGTAC.

Regarding this clone: The genes and germline here are from mouse. Read data end 1 residue before the CDR3 end; the end is taken from the germline J gene. The chain joins TRBV26 to TRBJ2-1; TRBD1 matches 9 bases. Germline V gene sequence: CDR1 KGHPV, CDR2 FQNQEV (reference sequence). The ends lost 2 bases at V and 8 bases at J; junction bases unmatched: 7. The CDR3 is 15 amino acids. The sequenced part of the CDR3 DNA is TGTGCCAGCAGTCTGGTAGGGGGACAGGGACCTGAGCAGTTC. It translates to CASSLVGGQGPEQF. The full CDR3 is CASSLVGGQGPEQFF.

Points on this clone: Gene names refer to mouse genes. The CDR3 end is not reached by the read, which stops 1 residue before it; the germline J gene fills it in. The gene calls are TRBV26 and TRBJ1-2, with TRBD1 matching over 7 bases. V dropped 2 bases and J dropped 0; count of bases not matched to a gene: 0. Germline-derived CDR1 and CDR2 are KGHPV and FQNQEV (reference sequence). This CDR3 comprises 14 residues. The sequenced CDR3 bases are TGTGCCAGCAGTCTGGGACAGGCAAACTCCGACTACACC. This translates into CASSLGQANSDYT. The full CDR3 protein reads CASSLGQANSDYTF.

This clone appeared a few times. The germline and genes are mouse ones. The CDR3: CASTWGGSYEQYF. The CDR3 DNA, read in part, is TGTGCCAGCACCTGGGGGGGCTCCTATGAACAGTAC. The V gene is TRBV19, the J gene TRBJ2-7, with 9 bases fitting TRBD2. Read sequence stops 1 residue before the CDR3 end, and the germline J gene provides the missing end. Per the germline V gene, CDR1 is FNHDT and CDR2 is SITEND (reference sequence). The CDR3 has 13 amino acids. The V gene end was trimmed by 6 bases and the J gene end by 0 bases; junction bases not matched to a gene: 1.